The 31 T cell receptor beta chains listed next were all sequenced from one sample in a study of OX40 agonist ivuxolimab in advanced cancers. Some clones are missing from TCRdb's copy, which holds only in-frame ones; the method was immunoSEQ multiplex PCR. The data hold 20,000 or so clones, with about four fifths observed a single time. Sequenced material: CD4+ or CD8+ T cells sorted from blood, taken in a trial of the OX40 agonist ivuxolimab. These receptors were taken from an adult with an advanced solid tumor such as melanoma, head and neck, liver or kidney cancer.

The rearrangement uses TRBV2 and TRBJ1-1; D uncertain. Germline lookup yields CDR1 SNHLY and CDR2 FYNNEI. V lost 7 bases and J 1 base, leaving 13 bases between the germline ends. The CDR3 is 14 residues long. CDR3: CASTPQRWNTEAFF. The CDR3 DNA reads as TGTGCCAGCACCCCACAGAGGTGGAACACTGAAGCTTTCTTT.

The CDR3 coding sequence is TGCGCCAGCAGCCAAGGGTGGGCAGGGGAGAGCATGAACACTGAAGCTTTCTTT. Protein sequence: CASSQGWAGESMNTEAFF. The chain recombines TRBV4-3 with TRBJ1-1, with D possibly matching TRBD1 (6 bases). This CDR3 spans 18 amino acids. The V gene's germline CDR1 is LGHNA and CDR2 YSLEER. Trimming shortened V by 1 base and J by 0 bases, and 18 bases separated the two germline ends.

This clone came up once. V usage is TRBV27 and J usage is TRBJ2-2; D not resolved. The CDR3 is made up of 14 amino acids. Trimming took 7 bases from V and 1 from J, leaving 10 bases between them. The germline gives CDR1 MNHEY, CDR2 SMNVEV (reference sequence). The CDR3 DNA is TGTGCCAGCACCTCCGGGTGGAACACCGGGGAGCTGTTTTTT. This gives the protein CASTSGWNTGELFF.

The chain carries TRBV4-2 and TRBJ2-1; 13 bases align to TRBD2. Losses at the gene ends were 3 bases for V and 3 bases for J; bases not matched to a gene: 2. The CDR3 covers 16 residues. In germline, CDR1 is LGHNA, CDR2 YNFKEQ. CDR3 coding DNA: TGTGCCAGCAGCCAGCGGACTAGCGGGAGCTACAATGAGCAGTTCTTC. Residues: CASSQRTSGSYNEQFF.

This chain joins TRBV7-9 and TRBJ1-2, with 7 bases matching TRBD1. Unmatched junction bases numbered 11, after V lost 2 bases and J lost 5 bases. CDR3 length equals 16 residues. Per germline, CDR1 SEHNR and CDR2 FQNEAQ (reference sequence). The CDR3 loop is CASSLTAGRDSYGYTF. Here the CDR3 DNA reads TGTGCCAGCAGCTTAACGGCGGGAAGGGACAGTTATGGCTACACCTTC.

The DNA for the CDR3 is TGTGCCAGCAGCGTAGGGACTAGCGGGAACCTAGAGACCCAGTACTTC. Translated, it gives CASSVGTSGNLETQYF. V is TRBV9 and J is TRBJ2-5; 12 bases map to TRBD2. The CDR3 totals 16 residues. The trim removed 0 bases at V and 4 bases at J, leaving 4 bases unmatched. CDR1 is SGDLS, CDR2 YYNGEE, per germline.

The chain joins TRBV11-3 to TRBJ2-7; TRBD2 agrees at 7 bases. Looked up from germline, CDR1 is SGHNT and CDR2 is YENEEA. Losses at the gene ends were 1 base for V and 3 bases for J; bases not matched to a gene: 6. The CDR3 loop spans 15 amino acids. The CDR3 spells CASSLGSGTNYEQYF. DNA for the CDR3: TGTGCCAGCAGCTTAGGCTCCGGGACTAACTACGAGCAGTACTTC.

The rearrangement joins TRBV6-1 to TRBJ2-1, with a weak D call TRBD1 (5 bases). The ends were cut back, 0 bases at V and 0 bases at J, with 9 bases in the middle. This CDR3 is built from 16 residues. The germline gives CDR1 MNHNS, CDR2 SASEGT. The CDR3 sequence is CASSEAVRGSYNEQFF. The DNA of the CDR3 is TGTGCCAGCAGTGAAGCGGTTAGGGGCTCCTACAATGAGCAGTTCTTC.

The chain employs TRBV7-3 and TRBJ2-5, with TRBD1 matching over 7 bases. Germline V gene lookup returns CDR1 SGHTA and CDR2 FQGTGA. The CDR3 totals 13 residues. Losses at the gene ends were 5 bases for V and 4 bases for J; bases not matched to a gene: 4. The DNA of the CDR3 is TGTGCCAGCAGCGCCGGGACAGCAGAGACCCAGTACTTC. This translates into CASSAGTAETQYF.

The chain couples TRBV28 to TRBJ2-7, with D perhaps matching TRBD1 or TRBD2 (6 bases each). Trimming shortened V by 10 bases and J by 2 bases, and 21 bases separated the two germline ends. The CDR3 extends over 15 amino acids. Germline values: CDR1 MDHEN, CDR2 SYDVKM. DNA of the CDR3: TGTGCCACCAACGTAGGACTACCAGGGGCCTACGAGCAGTACTTC. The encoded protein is CATNVGLPGAYEQYF.

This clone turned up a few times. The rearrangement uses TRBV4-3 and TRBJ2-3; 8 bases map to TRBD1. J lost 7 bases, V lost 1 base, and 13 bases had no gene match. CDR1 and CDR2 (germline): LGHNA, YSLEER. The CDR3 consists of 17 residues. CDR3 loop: CASSQAGQGARSNTQYF. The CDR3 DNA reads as TGCGCCAGCAGCCAAGCGGGGCAGGGGGCGCGGTCGAATACGCAGTATTTT.

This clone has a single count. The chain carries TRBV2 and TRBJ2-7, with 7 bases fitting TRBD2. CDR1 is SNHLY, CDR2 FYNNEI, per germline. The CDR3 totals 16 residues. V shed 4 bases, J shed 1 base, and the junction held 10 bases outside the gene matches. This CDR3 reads CASSGQASGYSYEQYF. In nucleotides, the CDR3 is TGTGCCAGCAGTGGTCAAGCTAGCGGCTATTCCTACGAGCAGTACTTC. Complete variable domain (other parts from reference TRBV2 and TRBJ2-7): EPEVTQTPSHQVTQMGQEVILRCVPISNHLYFYWYRQILGQKVEFLVSFYNNEISEKSEIFDDQFSVERPDGSNFTLKIRSTKLEDSAMYFCASSGQASGYSYEQYFGPGTRLTVT.

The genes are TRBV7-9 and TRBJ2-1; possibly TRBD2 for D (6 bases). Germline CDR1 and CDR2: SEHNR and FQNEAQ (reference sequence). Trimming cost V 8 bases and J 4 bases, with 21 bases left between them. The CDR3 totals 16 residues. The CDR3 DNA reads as TGTGCCAGCGGTCCCCAAAGGTGGGCGGGGTACAATGAGCAGTTCTTC. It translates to CASGPQRWAGYNEQFF.

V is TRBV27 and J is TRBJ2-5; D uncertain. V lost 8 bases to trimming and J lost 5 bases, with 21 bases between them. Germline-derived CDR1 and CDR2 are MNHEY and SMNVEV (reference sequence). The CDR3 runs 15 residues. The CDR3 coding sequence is TGTGCCAGCGCCTACAGATTTACGGTGGTCGAGACCCAGTACTTC. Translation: CASAYRFTVVETQYF.

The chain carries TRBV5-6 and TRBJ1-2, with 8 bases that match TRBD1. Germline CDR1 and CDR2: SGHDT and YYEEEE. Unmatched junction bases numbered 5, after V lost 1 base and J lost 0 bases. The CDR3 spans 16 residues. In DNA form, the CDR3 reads TGTGCCAGCAGCTTGCCTCCGGGACAGGCTAACTATGGCTACACCTTC. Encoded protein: CASSLPPGQANYGYTF.

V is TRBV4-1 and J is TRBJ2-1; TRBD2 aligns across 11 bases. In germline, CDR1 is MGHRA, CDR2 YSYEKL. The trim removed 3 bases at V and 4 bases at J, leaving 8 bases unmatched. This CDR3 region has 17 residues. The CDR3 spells CASSHPPGLADYNEQFF. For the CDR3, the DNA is TGCGCCAGCAGCCACCCCCCGGGACTAGCGGATTACAATGAGCAGTTCTTC.

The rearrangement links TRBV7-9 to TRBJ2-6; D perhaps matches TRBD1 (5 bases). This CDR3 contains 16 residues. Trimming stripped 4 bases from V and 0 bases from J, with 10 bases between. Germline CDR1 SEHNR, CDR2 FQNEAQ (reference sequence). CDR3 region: CASSSPQGSGANVLTF. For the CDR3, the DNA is TGTGCCAGCAGCTCGCCCCAGGGCTCTGGGGCCAACGTCCTGACTTTC.

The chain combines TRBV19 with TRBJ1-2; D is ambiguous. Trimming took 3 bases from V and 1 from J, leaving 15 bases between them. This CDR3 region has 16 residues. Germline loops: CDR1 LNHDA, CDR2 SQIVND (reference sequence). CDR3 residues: CASSIARRGFNYGYTF. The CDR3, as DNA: TGTGCCAGTAGTATCGCTAGGAGAGGATTTAACTATGGCTACACCTTC.

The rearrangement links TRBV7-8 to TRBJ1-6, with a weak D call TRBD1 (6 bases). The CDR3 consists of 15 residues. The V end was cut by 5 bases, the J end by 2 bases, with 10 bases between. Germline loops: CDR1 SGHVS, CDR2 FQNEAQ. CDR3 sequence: CASSLGQTYNSPLHF. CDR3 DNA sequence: TGTGCCAGCAGCCTCGGACAGACCTATAATTCACCCCTCCACTTT. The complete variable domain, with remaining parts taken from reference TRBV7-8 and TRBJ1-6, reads GAGVSQSPRYKVAKRGQDVALRCDPISGHVSLFWYQQALGQGPEFLTYFQNEAQLDKSGLPSDRFFAERPEGSVSTLKIQRTQQEDSAVYLCASSLGQTYNSPLHFGNGTRLTVT.

This CDR3 reads CASSLALLYNEQYF. DNA for the CDR3: TGTGCCAGCAGCTTAGCGCTTCTATACAACGAGCAGTACTTC. The chain employs TRBV7-2 and TRBJ2-7; no definite D call. CDR1 SGHTA and CDR2 FQGNSA come from the germline V gene. This CDR3 spans 14 amino acids. V gave up 0 bases and J gave up 5 bases, with 11 bases separating them.

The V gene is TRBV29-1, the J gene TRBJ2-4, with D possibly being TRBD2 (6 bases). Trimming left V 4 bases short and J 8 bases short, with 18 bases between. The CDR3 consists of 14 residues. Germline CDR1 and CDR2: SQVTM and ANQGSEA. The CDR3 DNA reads TGCAGCGTTGTGGCCGCCGGGAGAAAACACATTCAGTACTTC. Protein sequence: CSVVAAGRKHIQYF.

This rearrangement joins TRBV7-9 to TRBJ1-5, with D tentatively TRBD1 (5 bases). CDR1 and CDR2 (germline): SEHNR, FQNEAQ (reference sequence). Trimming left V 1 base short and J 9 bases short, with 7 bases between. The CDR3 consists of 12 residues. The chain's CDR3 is CASSLGGPPQHF. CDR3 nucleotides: TGTGCCAGCAGCTTAGGGGGACCGCCCCAGCATTTT. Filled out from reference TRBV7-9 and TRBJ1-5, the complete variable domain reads DTGVSQNPRHKITKRGQNVTFRCDPISEHNRLYWYRQTLGQGPEFLTYFQNEAQLEKSRLLSDRFSAERPKGSFSTLEIQRTEQGDSAMYLCASSLGGPPQHFGDGTRLSIL.

CDR3 DNA sequence: TGTGCCAGCACCTCGCCACGGGGACATGAAGCTTTCTTT. Its protein product is CASTSPRGHEAFF. The gene calls are TRBV27 and TRBJ1-1; D possibly corresponds to TRBD1 (6 bases). The germline V gene has CDR1 MNHEY and CDR2 SMNVEV (reference sequence). The CDR3 sequence is 13 residues long. V was pared by 7 bases and J by 7 bases, with 16 bases between.

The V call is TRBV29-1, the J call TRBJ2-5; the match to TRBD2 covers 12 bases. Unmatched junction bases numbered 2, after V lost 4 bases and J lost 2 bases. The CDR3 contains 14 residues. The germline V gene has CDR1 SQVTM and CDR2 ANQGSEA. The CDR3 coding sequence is TGCAGCGTTGCACTAGCGGGAGGACAAGAGACCCAGTACTTC. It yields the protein CSVALAGGQETQYF.

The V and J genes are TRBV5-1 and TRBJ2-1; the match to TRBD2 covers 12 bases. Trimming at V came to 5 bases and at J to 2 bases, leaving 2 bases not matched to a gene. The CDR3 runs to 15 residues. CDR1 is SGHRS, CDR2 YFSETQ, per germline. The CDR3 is CASRLAGGAYNEQFF. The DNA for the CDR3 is TGCGCCAGCAGGCTAGCGGGAGGGGCCTACAATGAGCAGTTCTTC.

The CDR3 sequence: CASSLTSGSYEQYF. In DNA form, the CDR3 reads TGTGCCAGCAGCCTGACTAGCGGGTCCTACGAGCAGTACTTC. This chain uses TRBV11-2 with TRBJ2-7, with 10 nucleotides matching TRBD2. CDR1 and CDR2 (germline): SGHAT, FQNNGV. V trimming: 5 bases; J trimming: 1 base; junction bases outside the gene matches: 2. This CDR3 has 14 amino acids.

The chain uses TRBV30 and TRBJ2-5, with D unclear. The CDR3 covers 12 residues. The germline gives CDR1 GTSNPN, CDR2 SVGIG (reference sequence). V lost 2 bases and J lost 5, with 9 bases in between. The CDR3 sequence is CAWSPMGETQYF. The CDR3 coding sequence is TGTGCCTGGAGTCCGATGGGGGAGACCCAGTACTTC. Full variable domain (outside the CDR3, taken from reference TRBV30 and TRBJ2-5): SQTIHQWPATLVQPVGSPLSLECTVEGTSNPNLYWYRQAAGRGLQLLFYSVGIGQISSEVPQNLSASRPQDRQFILSSKKLLLSDSGFYLCAWSPMGETQYFGPGTRLLVL.

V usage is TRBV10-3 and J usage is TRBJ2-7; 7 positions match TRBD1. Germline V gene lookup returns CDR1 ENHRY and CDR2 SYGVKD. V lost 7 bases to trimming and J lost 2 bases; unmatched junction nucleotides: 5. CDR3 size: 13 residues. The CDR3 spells CAIKDRLTYEQYF. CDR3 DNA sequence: TGTGCCATCAAGGACAGGTTGACCTACGAGCAGTACTTC.

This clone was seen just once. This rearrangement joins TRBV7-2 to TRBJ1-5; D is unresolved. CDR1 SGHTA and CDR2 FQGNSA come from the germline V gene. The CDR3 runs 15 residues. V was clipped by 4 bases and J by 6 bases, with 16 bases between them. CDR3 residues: CASSSRGGWGQPQHF. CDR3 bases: TGTGCCAGCAGCTCGAGAGGAGGGTGGGGTCAGCCCCAGCATTTT.

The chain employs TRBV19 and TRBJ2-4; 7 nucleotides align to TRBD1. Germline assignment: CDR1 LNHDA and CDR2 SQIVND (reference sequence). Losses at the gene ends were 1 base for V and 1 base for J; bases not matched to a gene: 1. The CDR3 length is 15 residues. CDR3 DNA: TGTGCCAGTAGTATAGGCAGGGGGGCCAAAAACATTCAGTACTTC. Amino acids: CASSIGRGAKNIQYF.

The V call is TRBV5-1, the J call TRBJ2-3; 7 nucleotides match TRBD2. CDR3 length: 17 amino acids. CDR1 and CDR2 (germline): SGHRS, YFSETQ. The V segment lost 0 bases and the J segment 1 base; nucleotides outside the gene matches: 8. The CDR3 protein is CASSLGARAGGTDTQYF. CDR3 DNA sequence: TGCGCCAGCAGCTTGGGGGCGCGGGCGGGAGGCACAGATACGCAGTATTTT.